The TCR beta chain described here comes from a study of shared clonotypes between healthy human individuals. General study results and limits: Since donors were few, the genetic and exposure-history diversity represented was limited. The researchers took only blood, and tissue repertoires probably look different.

In regard to this clone: Its specificity is unknown.

Assay runs were performed at deep level. Assay: immunoSEQ multiplex PCR; the TCRdb copy retains only in-frame clones and omits some. The table includes some 2,000,000 clones, over 85% detected once. The CD4+ fraction was divided into a CD45RA+ naive subset and a CD45RA-negative memory subset. V shed 5 bases and J shed 4 bases, with 11 bases lying between them. Germline values: CDR1 SNHLY, CDR2 FYNNEI. The CDR3 contains 13 residues. Sequencing was performed on naive CD4+ T cells sorted from blood. The subset was: CD45RA+ positively selected. This rearrangement joins TRBV2 to TRBJ1-1; D is uncertain. This receptor was identified in a man aged 18 to 29 in good health. CDR3 coding DNA: TGTGCCAGCAGTCCTAAGGGTTTCACTGAAGCTTTCTTT. This translates into CASSPKGFTEAFF.